These 9 T cell receptor beta chains came from one sample sequenced in a study of CD8 T cells in Susac syndrome. Reverse transcription used roughly 0.45 to 1 ug RNA and random hexamers. TCRdb processed the immunoSEQ multiplex PCR reads anew with MiXCR; each CDR3 protein has one entry. The repertoire has 55,000 to 75,000 distinct CDR3 sequences, approximately 93% of them found once; the top ten carry 0.15%. Source material: CD4+ T cells from PBMCs. These receptors were taken from a human donor with Susac syndrome.

The CDR3 bases are TGTGCCATCAGAACGTTGGAGAACACTGAAGCTTTCTTT. This sequence encodes CAIRTLENTEAFF. V gene TRBV10-3 combines with J gene TRBJ1-1; D is unclear. This CDR3 region has 13 residues. Trimming removed 6 bases at V and 1 base at J, with 9 bases between. Germline CDR1 ENHRY, CDR2 SYGVKD.

This chain uses TRBV27 with TRBJ2-3; D ambiguous. There are 16 residues in the CDR3. V was trimmed by 3 bases and J by 1 base, leaving 14 bases between them. The germline V gene has CDR1 MNHEY and CDR2 SMNVEV (reference sequence). CDR3 amino acids: CASSFLMGGGTDTQYF. The CDR3 nucleotides are TGTGCCAGCAGTTTTCTTATGGGTGGGGGCACAGATACGCAGTATTTT.

The J gene is TRBJ1-6, the V gene TRBV12-3 or TRBV12-4, with D unclear. CDR3 length equals 14 residues. V was cut by 6 bases and J by 7 bases, with 13 bases left in between. CDR3 nucleotides: TGTGCCAGCAGGTATGGAGGATCCAATTCACCCCTCCACTTT. It translates to CASRYGGSNSPLHF.

V and J are TRBV30 and TRBJ1-5; D ambiguous. The CDR3 is 14 amino acids. Trimming removed 3 bases at V and 2 bases at J, with 11 bases between. Germline loops: CDR1 GTSNPN, CDR2 SVGIG (reference sequence). The CDR3 DNA reads TGTGCCTGGAGCAAGGATGCTGGCAATCAGCCCCAGCATTTT. It encodes CAWSKDAGNQPQHF.

The chain is built from TRBV2 and TRBJ2-1, with 12 bases matching TRBD2. Germline CDR1 SNHLY, CDR2 FYNNEI. The V and J ends lost 4 bases and 5 bases, in that order; junction bases with no gene match: 6. The CDR3 is 16 residues long. CDR3 bases: TGTGCCAGCAGTGCCAGACTAGCGGGGGAAAACAATGAGCAGTTCTTC. This codes for CASSARLAGENNEQFF.

In its sample, this clonotype was seen once. DNA of the CDR3: TGCAGTGCTAGAGAGTTTGGGGCTGAGGGCTACGAGCAGTACTTC. Translating it yields CSAREFGAEGYEQYF. This chain joins TRBV20-1 and TRBJ2-7; D is possibly TRBD1 or TRBD2 (5 bases each). CDR3 length: 15 residues. CDR1 is DFQATT, CDR2 SNEGSKA, per germline (reference sequence). V was clipped by 0 bases and J by 3 bases, with 15 bases between them.

This chain links TRBV18 with TRBJ2-5; TRBD1 matches 8 bases. The CDR3 has 14 amino acids. CDR1 is KGHSH and CDR2 is LQKENI in the germline V gene. V shed 4 bases, J shed 0 bases, and the junction held 1 base outside the gene matches. The CDR3 sequence is CASSRDRNQETQYF. CDR3 nucleotides: TGTGCCAGCTCACGGGACAGGAACCAAGAGACCCAGTACTTC.

The chain employs TRBV7-2 and TRBJ2-5, with D unresolved. CDR3 size: 12 residues. Trimming left V 5 bases short and J 5 bases short, with 9 bases between. CDR1 and CDR2 from the germline V gene are SGHTA and FQGNSA. The CDR3 sequence: CASSPTAETQYF. The CDR3 nucleotides read TGTGCCAGCAGCCCTACCGCGGAGACCCAGTACTTC.

The rearrangement links TRBV7-9 to TRBJ2-7; D tentatively reads TRBD1 or TRBD2 (6 bases each). V dropped 5 bases and J dropped 4 bases, with 18 bases sitting between them. The germline V gene encodes CDR1 SEHNR and CDR2 FQNEAQ (reference sequence). CDR3 length: 15 residues. CDR3 bases: TGTGCCAGCAGCCCAAAAGGGGGGTGGGAATACGAGCAGTACTTC. Amino acids: CASSPKGGWEYEQYF.